The entry that follows covers one T cell receptor beta chain sequence. The antigen remains undetermined. The PCR had 60 Vbeta and 13 Jbeta primers. Generated by immunoSEQ multiplex PCR, the TCRdb table keeps only in-frame clones and is missing some. The table has 95,000 or so clones, roughly two thirds seen once. These data originate in a study of cytomegalovirus exposure and HLA in healthy donors. Those who donated were healthy bone marrow donors. Study-wide findings and caveats: Among immune exposure information, only CMV serostatus was available. Later work showed greater clonal expansion in HLA-associated TCR beta chains than in equally common others.

V shed 4 bases and J shed 5 bases, with 15 bases lying between them. CDR3 length: 15 residues. The germline V gene encodes CDR1 SGHRS and CDR2 YFSETQ. Sequenced: PBMCs. The V call is TRBV5-1, the J call TRBJ1-4, with D perhaps matching TRBD1 (5 bases). This TCR was recovered from a woman aged 50 to 65 in good health and CMV-seropositive. CDR3 nucleotides: TGCGCCAGCAGCCCCCGGGGAGGGGACAATGAAAAACTGTTTTTT. As protein: CASSPRGGDNEKLFF.